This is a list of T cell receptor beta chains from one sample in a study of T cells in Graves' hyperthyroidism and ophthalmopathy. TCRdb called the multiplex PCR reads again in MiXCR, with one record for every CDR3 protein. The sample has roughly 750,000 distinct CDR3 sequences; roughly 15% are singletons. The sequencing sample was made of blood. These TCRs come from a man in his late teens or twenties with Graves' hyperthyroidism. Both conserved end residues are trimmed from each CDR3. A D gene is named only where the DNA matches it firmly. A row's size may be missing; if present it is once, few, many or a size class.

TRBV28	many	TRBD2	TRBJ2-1	ASTSWSASGYNEQF
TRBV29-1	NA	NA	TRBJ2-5	SGFRTEETQY
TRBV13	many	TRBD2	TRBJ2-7	ASSVRLAGYEQY
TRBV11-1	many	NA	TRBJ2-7	ASSLAGVSHEQY
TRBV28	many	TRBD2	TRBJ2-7	ASSYALVAGGTYEQY
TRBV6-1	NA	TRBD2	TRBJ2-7	ASTSRGDSYEQY
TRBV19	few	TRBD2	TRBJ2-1	ASSIRTSGMYSEQF
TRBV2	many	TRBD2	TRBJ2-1	ATMDPGTSGSNEQF
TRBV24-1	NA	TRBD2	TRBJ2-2	ATSDLAGRDTGELF
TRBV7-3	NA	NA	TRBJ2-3	ASSPKGITDTQY
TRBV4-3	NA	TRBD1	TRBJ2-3	ASSQERTGGTDTQY
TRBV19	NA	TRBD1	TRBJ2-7	AGRTGGKPRLDYEQY
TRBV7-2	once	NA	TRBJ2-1	ASSLTPGGPEGGEQF
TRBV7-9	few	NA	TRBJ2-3	ATDGTSTDTQY
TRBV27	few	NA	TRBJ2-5	ASSLSTGGDQETQY
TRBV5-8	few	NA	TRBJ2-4	ASRVENIQY
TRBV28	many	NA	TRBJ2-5	ASSLAQILETQY
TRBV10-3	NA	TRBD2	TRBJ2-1	AISESRTSGVNEQF
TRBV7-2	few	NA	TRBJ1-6	ASSLNWNSPLH
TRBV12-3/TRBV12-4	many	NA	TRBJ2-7	ASSPRDPLYEQY
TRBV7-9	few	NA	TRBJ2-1	ASSLLGRNRVGGSDNEQF
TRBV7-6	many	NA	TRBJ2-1	ASSRLGGRAGNEQF
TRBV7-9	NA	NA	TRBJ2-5	ASSLNVQETQY
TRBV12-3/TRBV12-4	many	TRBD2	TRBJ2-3	ASSSGTSGWVADTQY
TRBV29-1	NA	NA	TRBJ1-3	SVAGGSGNTIY
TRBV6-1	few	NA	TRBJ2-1	ASSGLASYNEQF
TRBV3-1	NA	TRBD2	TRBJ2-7	ASSRSGTSYEQY
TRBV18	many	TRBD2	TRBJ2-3	ASSLSGRGSDTQY
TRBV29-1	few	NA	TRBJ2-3	SVAGQPSTDTQY
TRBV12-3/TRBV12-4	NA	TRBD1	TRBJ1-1	ASKPGTGYTEAF
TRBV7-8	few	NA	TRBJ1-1	ASSLVEDEAF
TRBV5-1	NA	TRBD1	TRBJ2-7	ASSTYRGQYYEQY